Listed here are 30 T cell receptor beta chains from one sample, sequenced in a study of Ad26.COV2.S vaccination and SARS-CoV-2 variants. Profiled with immunoSEQ multiplex PCR; TCRdb holds only in-frame clones, not every one. The top ten hold around 13% of the sample, which has approximately 480,000 clones, roughly 89% seen once. As to treatment: roughly 18 received Ad26.COV2.S at low or high dose, single or two shots; five or six received placebo; per-sample allocation not given. Samples came from day 63 after the first vaccine or placebo injection. The sequences come from peripheral blood, collected in a trial of Ad26.COV2.S vaccine versus placebo. Every receptor here comes from a person aged 18 to 59 who received the Ad26.COV2.S COVID-19 vaccine or a placebo.

The chain employs TRBV7-2 and TRBJ1-2, with 10 nucleotides matching TRBD1. Germline CDR1 reads SGHTA; CDR2 reads FQGNSA. The CDR3 extends over 12 amino acids. V gave up 5 bases and J gave up 6 bases; unmatched junction bases: 0. CDR3 coding DNA: TGTGCCAGCAGCGACAGGGGGCATGGCTACACCTTC. Translated, it gives CASSDRGHGYTF. The variable domain in full, completed from reference TRBV7-2 and TRBJ1-2, reads GAGVSQSPSNKVTEKGKDVELRCDPISGHTALYWYRQSLGQGLEFLIYFQGNSAPDKSGLPSDRFSAERTGGSVSTLTIQRTQQEDSAVYLCASSDRGHGYTFGSGTRLTVV.

The genes are TRBV24-1 and TRBJ2-1; D unresolved. V dropped 9 bases and J dropped 2 bases, with 10 bases sitting between them. CDR1 and CDR2 (germline): KGHDR, SFDVKD. This CDR3 comprises 13 residues. The chain's CDR3 is CATQLSTYNEQFF. DNA of the CDR3: TGTGCCACCCAACTAAGCACCTACAATGAGCAGTTCTTC.

The CDR3 protein is CASSSQGFYGYTF. DNA for the CDR3: TGTGCCAGCAGTTCCCAGGGTTTCTATGGCTACACCTTC. The chain employs TRBV27 and TRBJ1-2; TRBD1 might be the D (5 bases). V lost 4 bases and J 4 bases, leaving 10 bases between the germline ends. CDR1 and CDR2 from the germline V gene are MNHEY and SMNVEV (reference sequence). This CDR3 contains 13 residues.

To note about this clone: This same CDR3 is encoded by further DNA sequences in the sample. This chain uses TRBV9 with TRBJ1-2; 9 positions match TRBD1. Germline V gives CDR1 SGDLS, CDR2 YYNGEE. The V gene end was trimmed by 2 bases and the J gene end by 4 bases; junction bases not matched to a gene: 3. The CDR3 loop spans 14 amino acids. The CDR3 nucleotides read TGTGCCAGCAGCGTTGGGACAGGGAGCTATGGCTACACCTTC. Amino acid sequence: CASSVGTGSYGYTF.

The chain links TRBV27 to TRBJ1-6; D not resolved. The CDR3 runs to 17 residues. Germline assignment: CDR1 MNHEY and CDR2 SMNVEV (reference sequence). Between the trimmed V and J ends, which lost 2 bases and 0 bases, there was a span of 11 bases. For the CDR3, the DNA is TGTGCCAGCAGTTTAAGGACGACCTCCTCCTATAATTCACCCCTCCACTTT. It encodes CASSLRTTSSYNSPLHF.

This chain links TRBV7-8 with TRBJ1-3; D uncertain. Germline assignment: CDR1 SGHVS and CDR2 FQNEAQ. CDR3 length: 14 amino acids. The V gene lost 0 bases and the J gene lost 3 bases, with 6 bases spanning the gap. The CDR3 sequence: CASSLAAVGNTIYF. CDR3 coding DNA: TGTGCCAGCAGCTTAGCGGCAGTTGGAAACACCATATATTTT.

V is TRBV9 and J is TRBJ1-2; the D is unclear. Looked up from germline, CDR1 is SGDLS and CDR2 is YYNGEE. The germline V and J ends were trimmed by 3 bases and 7 bases, with 7 bases remaining between them. This CDR3 comprises 11 residues. In DNA, the CDR3 is TGTGCCAGCAGCGGGCCGGGTGGCTACACCTTC. Translation: CASSGPGGYTF.

The V gene is TRBV3-1 (or the pseudogene TRBV3-2), the J gene TRBJ1-1; D gene unclear. Germline V lookup: CDR1 LGHDT, CDR2 YNNKEL (reference sequence). The V and J ends lost 1 base and 8 bases respectively, with 11 bases between them. The CDR3 consists of 13 residues. DNA for the CDR3: TGTGCCAGCAGCCAAGGGGCGGCACTCGAAGCTTTCTTT. Translating gives CASSQGAALEAFF.

The J gene is TRBJ2-7, the V gene TRBV28; D possibly matches TRBD1 or TRBD2 (5 bases each). The V end was cut by 6 bases, the J end by 5 bases, with 14 bases between. The CDR3 totals 13 residues. Germline assignment: CDR1 MDHEN and CDR2 SYDVKM. CDR3 DNA: TGTGCCAGCAGAGCCACCGGGGCCGACGAGCAGTACTTC. Its protein product is CASRATGADEQYF.

The CDR3 is CSAQTGQGIPGNQPQHF. The DNA for the CDR3 is TGCAGCGCCCAGACGGGACAGGGGATTCCAGGCAATCAGCCCCAGCATTTT. The genes are TRBV29-1 and TRBJ1-5, with 10 bases that match TRBD1. V was pared by 7 bases and J by 2 bases, with 14 bases of the junction left unmatched. The CDR3 totals 17 residues. Germline values: CDR1 SQVTM, CDR2 ANQGSEA.

The chain joins TRBV12-3 or TRBV12-4 to TRBJ2-1; D is undetermined. The CDR3 covers 11 residues. V lost 5 bases and J 10 bases, leaving 9 bases between the germline ends. CDR3 nucleotides: TGTGCCAGCAGTCGACTTAGCGAGCAGTTCTTC. Translation gives CASSRLSEQFF.

This clone turned up a few times. Sequence at one end of the junction differs from germline and may be a read error. The rearrangement uses TRBV7-9 and TRBJ1-6; no firm D call. CDR3 length: 14 residues. The V gene's germline CDR1 is SEHNR and CDR2 FQNEAQ (reference sequence). The CDR3: CASSLESFNSPLHF. The CDR3 DNA follows: TGTGCCAGCAGCTTAGAGTCCTTTAATTCACCCCTCCACTTT.

The chain couples TRBV5-4 to TRBJ2-1; TRBD2 aligns across 8 bases. J gave up 5 bases and V 3 bases, and 13 bases lay outside the gene matches. There are 17 residues in the CDR3. CDR1 SGHNT and CDR2 YYREEE come from the germline V gene (reference sequence). The CDR3 here is CASSSPGASGRHNEQFF. CDR3 bases: TGTGCCAGCAGCTCCCCTGGAGCTAGCGGGCGCCACAATGAGCAGTTCTTC. Looking up the rest from reference TRBV5-4 and TRBJ2-1 gives the full variable domain: ETGVTQSPTHLIKTRGQQVTLRCSSQSGHNTVSWYQQALGQGPQFIFQYYREEENGRGNFPPRFSGLQFPNYSSELNVNALELDDSALYLCASSSPGASGRHNEQFFGPGTRLTVL.

This clone was seen just once. The gene calls are TRBV15 and TRBJ2-3; D unclear. The CDR3 totals 13 residues. In germline, CDR1 is LNHNV, CDR2 YYDKDF (reference sequence). V was clipped by 0 bases and J by 4 bases, with 5 bases between them. The DNA of the CDR3 is TGTGCCACCAGCAGAGAACGACCAGATACGCAGTATTTT. Residues: CATSRERPDTQYF.

In this sample, this clone turned up a few times. The CDR3 DNA follows: TGTGCCAGCAGTTCCTACACAGGGGGGGGCAATCAGCCCCAGCATTTT. Translation gives CASSSYTGGGNQPQHF. The rearrangement uses TRBV28 and TRBJ1-5, with 8 bases aligning to TRBD1. The CDR3 runs to 16 residues. The germline V gene encodes CDR1 MDHEN and CDR2 SYDVKM. The ends lost 4 bases at V and 2 bases at J; junction bases unmatched: 7.

V and J are TRBV19 and TRBJ2-1, with 8 bases identical to TRBD2. The length of the CDR3 is 13 residues. Germline V lookup: CDR1 LNHDA, CDR2 SQIVND (reference sequence). With 0 bases clipped from V and 10 bases from J, the junction kept 2 bases outside the gene matches. The CDR3 nucleotides read TGTGCCAGTAGTATAGATCCGGGAGGGGAGCAGTTCTTC. Translated, it gives CASSIDPGGEQFF.

This rearrangement joins TRBV28 to TRBJ1-2; 11 positions match TRBD1. Per germline, CDR1 MDHEN and CDR2 SYDVKM. Losses at the gene ends were 1 base for V and 8 bases for J; bases not matched to a gene: 9. CDR3 length: 16 residues. The CDR3 DNA sequence: TGTGCCAGCAGTTTATTTAGTGGACAGGGGGCGGCCGGCTACACCTTC. As protein: CASSLFSGQGAAGYTF.

The chain has TRBV5-1 and TRBJ1-1; possibly TRBD1 for D (6 bases). Per germline, CDR1 SGHRS and CDR2 YFSETQ. Trimming stripped 4 bases from V and 0 bases from J, with 16 bases between. The CDR3 extends over 16 amino acids. CDR3 loop: CASSPEDRGMNTEAFF. The CDR3 DNA is TGCGCCAGCAGCCCGGAGGACAGAGGTATGAACACTGAAGCTTTCTTT.

CDR3 sequence (DNA): TGTGCCAGCATTGCCCTGGGGGCCGGGGAGCTGTTTTTT. It is translated as CASIALGAGELFF. This chain uses TRBV12-3 or TRBV12-4 with TRBJ2-2; tentatively, D is TRBD1 or TRBD2 (5 bases each). The CDR3 runs 13 residues. V dropped 7 bases and J dropped 6 bases, with 12 bases sitting between them.

V and J are TRBV19 and TRBJ2-4, with a tentative D call TRBD1 (6 bases). V gave up 4 bases and J gave up 9 bases, with 13 bases separating them. Germline V lookup: CDR1 LNHDA, CDR2 SQIVND (reference sequence). This CDR3 contains 13 residues. This CDR3 is CASSTGDYGIQYF. Written as DNA, the CDR3 is TGTGCCAGTAGTACAGGGGATTACGGCATTCAGTACTTC.

This clone has a count of ten or more. The CDR3 spells CASSIERDRAGYEQYF. The CDR3 DNA reads as TGTGCCAGCAGTATAGAACGGGACAGGGCGGGCTACGAGCAGTACTTC. The chain uses TRBV27 and TRBJ2-7; TRBD1 agrees at 9 bases. This CDR3 comprises 16 residues. Losses at the gene ends were 5 bases for V and 3 bases for J; bases not matched to a gene: 11. From germline, CDR1 is MNHEY and CDR2 SMNVEV (reference sequence).

This clone was seen a few times. V and J are TRBV6-5 and TRBJ2-1; 13 bases map to TRBD2. CDR3 length equals 13 residues. V lost 6 bases, J lost 13 bases, and 6 bases stayed unmatched. The germline V gene encodes CDR1 MNHEY and CDR2 SVGAGI. The CDR3 sequence is CASRLGLAGSQFF. As DNA, the CDR3 is TGTGCCAGCAGACTGGGACTAGCGGGATCCCAGTTCTTC.

This chain connects TRBV15 to TRBJ2-2, with D uncertain. CDR3 length: 15 residues. Trimming took 1 base from V and 3 from J, leaving 9 bases between them. Germline V gene lookup returns CDR1 LNHNV and CDR2 YYDKDF (reference sequence). The CDR3 here is CATSRGGIYTGELFF. Here the CDR3 DNA reads TGTGCCACCAGCAGAGGTGGGATTTACACCGGGGAGCTGTTTTTT.

This chain uses TRBV6-2 or TRBV6-3 with TRBJ2-3, with TRBD2 matching 10 bases. V gave up 6 bases and J gave up 2 bases; unmatched junction bases: 8. Germline-derived CDR1 and CDR2 are MNHEY and SVGEGT. The CDR3 covers 16 residues. CDR3 sequence reads: CASSTRLAGNTDTQYF. As DNA, the CDR3 is TGTGCCAGCAGCACCAGACTAGCGGGTAACACAGATACGCAGTATTTT.

The V and J genes are TRBV4-3 and TRBJ1-1; 7 bases are shared with TRBD1. CDR3 length equals 18 residues. Germline V CDR1 and CDR2: LGHNA, YSLEER. The trim removed 1 base at V and 1 base at J, leaving 12 bases unmatched. CDR3 DNA: TGCGCCAGCAGCCAAGGTAGCCGGGCATGGACAGGGAACACTGAAGCTTTCTTT. Amino acids: CASSQGSRAWTGNTEAFF.

As regards this clone: Other DNA sequences in the sample encode the same CDR3. The chain has TRBV12-3 or TRBV12-4 and TRBJ2-3; D remains unclear. V was shortened by 3 bases and J by 0 bases, with 4 bases between the two germline ends. This CDR3 spans 13 amino acids. The CDR3 spells CASSLGSTDTQYF. CDR3 DNA: TGTGCCAGCAGTTTGGGTAGCACAGATACGCAGTATTTT.

V is TRBV10-3 and J is TRBJ2-1; 9 bases map to TRBD2. This CDR3 spans 13 amino acids. CDR1 and CDR2 from the germline V gene are ENHRY and SYGVKD. The trim removed 7 bases at V and 5 bases at J, leaving 3 bases unmatched. In nucleotides, the CDR3 is TGTGCCATCATGGGACTAGCTAACAATGAGCAGTTCTTC. Translated: CAIMGLANNEQFF.

This clone was counted ten times or more. The rearrangement links TRBV7-3 to TRBJ2-7, with 10 bases identical to TRBD2. The CDR3 length is 14 residues. CDR1 is SGHTA and CDR2 is FQGTGA in the germline V gene. Unmatched junction bases numbered 5, after V lost 5 bases and J lost 4 bases. The CDR3 region is CASSPTAGGYEQYF. The CDR3 nucleotides are TGTGCCAGCAGCCCTACAGCGGGAGGGTACGAGCAGTACTTC.

The J gene is TRBJ2-4, the V gene TRBV6-5; the D is unclear. The V end was cut by 6 bases, the J end by 0 bases, with 12 bases between. The CDR3 sequence is 15 residues long. From germline, CDR1 is MNHEY and CDR2 SVGAGI. The CDR3: CASSLASVAKNIQYF. DNA for the CDR3: TGTGCCAGCAGCCTGGCGTCGGTAGCCAAAAACATTCAGTACTTC.

The rearrangement links TRBV9 to TRBJ1-2; D is unclear. Trimming removed 6 bases from V and 5 bases from J, with 14 bases in between. CDR1 and CDR2 (germline): SGDLS, YYNGEE. The CDR3 contains 13 residues. The CDR3 region is CASKGVSGYGYTF. CDR3 DNA sequence: TGTGCCAGCAAAGGCGTTTCAGGTTATGGCTACACCTTC. Full variable domain (remainder filled in from reference TRBV9 and TRBJ1-2): DSGVTQTPKHLITATGQRVTLRCSPRSGDLSVYWYQQSLDQGLQFLIQYYNGEERAKGNILERFSAQQFPDLHSELNLSSLELGDSALYFCASKGVSGYGYTFGSGTRLTVV.